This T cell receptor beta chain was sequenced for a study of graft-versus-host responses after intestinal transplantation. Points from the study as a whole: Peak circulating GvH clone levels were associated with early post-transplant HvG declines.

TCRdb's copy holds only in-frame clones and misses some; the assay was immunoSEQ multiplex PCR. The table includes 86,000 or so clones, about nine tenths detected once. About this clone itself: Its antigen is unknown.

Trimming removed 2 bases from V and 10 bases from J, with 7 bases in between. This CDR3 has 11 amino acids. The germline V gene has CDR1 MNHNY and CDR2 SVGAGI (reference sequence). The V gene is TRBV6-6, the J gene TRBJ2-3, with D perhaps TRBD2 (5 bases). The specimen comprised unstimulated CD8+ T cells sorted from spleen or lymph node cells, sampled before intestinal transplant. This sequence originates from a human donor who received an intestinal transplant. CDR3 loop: CASSYAGSQYF. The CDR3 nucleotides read TGTGCCAGCAGTTACGCGGGTTCGCAGTATTTT.